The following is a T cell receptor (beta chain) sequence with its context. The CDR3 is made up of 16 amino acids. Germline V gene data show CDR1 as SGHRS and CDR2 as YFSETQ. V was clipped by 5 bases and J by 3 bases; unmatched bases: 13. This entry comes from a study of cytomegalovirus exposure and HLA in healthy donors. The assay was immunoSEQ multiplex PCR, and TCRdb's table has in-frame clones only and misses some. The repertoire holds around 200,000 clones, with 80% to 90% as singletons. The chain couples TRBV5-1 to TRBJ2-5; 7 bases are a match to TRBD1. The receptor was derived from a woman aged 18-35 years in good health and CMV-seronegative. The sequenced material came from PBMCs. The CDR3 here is CASSYSPGQFKETQYF. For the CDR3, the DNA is TGCGCCAGCAGTTACTCTCCGGGACAGTTTAAAGAGACCCAGTACTTC.